This is a list of T cell receptor beta chains from one sample in a study of blood T cell repertoires in COVID-19. Measured with immunoSEQ multiplex PCR; TCRdb has only the in-frame clones, and not every one. The sample lists almost 100,000 clones, 86% occurring once. The source material was peripheral blood. Receptors originate from a man aged 50 or older with acute or convalescent COVID-19. Both conserved end residues are part of each CDR3. The D gene is left open where the match is weak. Clone size is stated in some rows and not others, as once, few, many or a class when expanded.

size	D	V	J	CDR3	DNA
.	TRBD1	TRBV25-1	TRBJ1-1	CASSGPGTANTEAFF	TGTGCCAGCAGTGGGCCTGGGACAGCGAACACTGAAGCTTTCTTT
.	.	TRBV15	TRBJ1-1	CATSRASMNTEAFF	TGTGCCACCAGCAGGGCCTCCATGAACACTGAAGCTTTCTTT
once	.	TRBV25-1	TRBJ1-2	CASSERGRGYGYTF	TGTGCCAGCAGTGAGCGGGGTAGGGGCTATGGCTACACCTTC
.	.	TRBV11-2	TRBJ2-3	CASSLTDTQYF	TGTGCCAGCAGCCTTACAGATACGCAGTATTTT
.	.	TRBV28	TRBJ1-3	CASSNRRYTIYF	TGTGCCAGCAGCAACAGAAGGTACACCATATATTTT
few	TRBD2	TRBV9	TRBJ2-1	CASSVEIAGEQFF	TGTGCCAGCAGCGTAGAAATAGCGGGTGAGCAGTTCTTC
once	TRBD2	TRBV5-1	TRBJ2-7	CASSLDGGVRGGYEQYF	TGCGCCAGCAGCTTGGATGGTGGGGTCCGCGGGGGCTACGAGCAGTACTTC
.	TRBD2	TRBV7-2	TRBJ2-1	CASSPTSGGGSYNEQFF	TGTGCCAGCAGTCCGACTAGCGGGGGGGGCTCCTACAATGAGCAGTTCTTC
few	TRBD2	TRBV5-4	TRBJ2-1	CASSLGREAYNEQFF	TGTGCCAGCAGCTTGGGGCGGGAGGCCTACAATGAGCAGTTCTTC
.	TRBD1	TRBV4-2	TRBJ1-3	CASSRTGGQGARSDF	TGTGCCAGCAGTCGCACCGGCGGACAGGGGGCGAGGTCCGATTTT
few	TRBD2	TRBV5-8	TRBJ2-1	CASSGRAGTYNEQFF	TGTGCCAGCAGCGGGAGGGCCGGGACCTACAATGAGCAGTTCTTC
.	.	TRBV11-2	TRBJ1-1	CASSLDLSRGGTEAFF	TGTGCCAGCAGCTTAGATCTAAGTAGGGGGGGGACTGAAGCTTTCTTT
.	TRBD2	TRBV7-9	TRBJ2-5	CASSSTSARGETQYF	TGTGCCAGCAGCTCGACTAGCGCGAGAGGGGAGACCCAGTACTTC
.	.	TRBV29-1	TRBJ1-1	CSVGQNTEAFF	TGCAGCGTAGGACAGAACACTGAAGCTTTCTTT
.	TRBD1	TRBV2	TRBJ1-1	CASRSPQGVTEAFF	TGTGCCAGCAGGTCGCCACAGGGGGTCACTGAAGCTTTCTTT
.	TRBD2	TRBV24-1	TRBJ2-3	CATSERTSGTDTQYF	TGTGCCACCAGTGAAAGGACTAGCGGGACAGATACGCAGTATTTT
.	TRBD1	TRBV24-1	TRBJ1-5	CATSGQPDRANSNQPQHF	TGTGCCACCAGTGGACAACCAGACAGGGCGAATAGCAATCAGCCCCAGCATTTT
.	TRBD2	TRBV19	TRBJ2-1	CASGTSGRNEQFF	TGTGCCAGTGGGACTAGCGGGAGAAATGAGCAGTTCTTC
once	TRBD2	TRBV30	TRBJ2-3	CAWSGIGTSGSFYSDTQYF	TGTGCCTGGAGTGGTATCGGGACTAGCGGGAGCTTTTACTCAGATACGCAGTATTTT
.	TRBD2	TRBV5-4	TRBJ2-1	CASSGRENNEQFF	TGTGCCAGCAGCGGGCGGGAGAATAATGAGCAGTTCTTC
.	TRBD2	TRBV6-5	TRBJ2-7	CASSPGTSGYEQYF	TGTGCCAGCAGTCCCGGGACTAGCGGATACGAGCAGTACTTC
.	.	TRBV19	TRBJ2-7	CASSNVGEALYEQYF	TGTGCCAGTAGTAATGTAGGGGAGGCCCTCTACGAGCAGTACTTC
.	.	TRBV6-5	TRBJ1-1	CATRHGNTEAFF	TGTGCCACCCGACATGGTAACACTGAAGCTTTCTTT
.	TRBD1	TRBV27	TRBJ1-1	CASSSGQGPNTEAFF	TGTGCCAGCAGTTCAGGACAGGGGCCGAACACTGAAGCTTTCTTT
few	.	TRBV5-1	TRBJ1-2	CASSFEIGAAGYTF	TGCGCCAGCAGCTTCGAGATAGGGGCTGCTGGCTACACCTTC
.	TRBD1	TRBV19	TRBJ1-3	CASRPPGQGAGNTIYF	TGTGCCAGTAGACCCCCTGGACAGGGTGCTGGAAACACCATATATTTT
few	TRBD2	TRBV27	TRBJ2-7	CASSYAGGPAEQYF	TGTGCCAGCAGTTACGCGGGAGGGCCCGCCGAGCAGTACTTC
.	.	TRBV3-1/TRBV3-2	TRBJ2-5	CASSQDPWRLTQETQYF	TGTGCCAGCAGCCAAGACCCGTGGAGGCTGACCCAAGAGACCCAGTACTTC
.	.	TRBV7-6	TRBJ2-7	CASSLAFTSSHEQYF	TGTGCCAGCAGCTTAGCCTTTACTAGCTCCCACGAGCAGTACTTC
.	TRBD1	TRBV7-9	TRBJ2-7	CASSFRDRGYEQYF	TGTGCCAGCAGCTTCCGGGACAGGGGATACGAGCAGTACTTC
.	TRBD2	TRBV7-9	TRBJ2-4	CASSLVAGGLVNIQYF	TGTGCCAGCAGCTTAGTAGCGGGAGGGCTCGTAAACATTCAGTACTTC
.	TRBD1	TRBV14	TRBJ1-1	CASSQQTGATEAFF	TGTGCCAGCAGCCAACAGACAGGGGCCACTGAAGCTTTCTTT
.	.	TRBV14	TRBJ2-1	CASSHPLGTYNEQFF	TGTGCCAGCAGCCACCCCCTCGGGACCTACAATGAGCAGTTCTTC
.	TRBD2	TRBV15	TRBJ2-1	CATRDPGLLNNEQFF	TGTGCCACCAGGGATCCGGGACTATTAAACAATGAGCAGTTCTTC
.	TRBD2	TRBV3-1/TRBV3-2	TRBJ2-3	CASSPGGGTDTQYF	TGTGCCAGCAGCCCGGGGGGAGGCACAGATACGCAGTATTTT
.	.	TRBV25-1	TRBJ1-1	CASSKPGLQNTEAFF	TGTGCCAGCAGTAAGCCGGGACTCCAGAACACTGAAGCTTTCTTT
.	TRBD2	TRBV9	TRBJ2-3	CASSTTSGGDTQYF	TGTGCCAGCAGCACGACTTCGGGAGGAGATACGCAGTATTTT
.	.	TRBV12-3/TRBV12-4	TRBJ1-2	CASSFGGHGYTF	TGTGCCAGCAGTTTCGGGGGTCATGGCTACACCTTC
.	.	TRBV12-3/TRBV12-4	TRBJ1-1	CASSPYTEAFF	TGTGCCAGCAGCCCATACACTGAAGCTTTCTTT
.	TRBD1	TRBV11-3	TRBJ2-7	CASSLTGAHYEQYF	TGTGCCAGCAGCTTAACAGGGGCTCATTACGAGCAGTACTTC
.	.	TRBV2	TRBJ1-1	CASSDQNEANTEAFF	TGTGCCAGCAGTGACCAAAACGAGGCGAACACTGAAGCTTTCTTT
.	TRBD1	TRBV27	TRBJ2-6	CASGLTGGSSGANVLTF	TGTGCCAGCGGACTTACAGGGGGCTCCTCTGGGGCCAACGTCCTGACTTTC
.	.	TRBV12-2	TRBJ1-1	CASRCFWGAEAFF	TGTGCAAGTCGCTGTTTCTGGGGGGCTGAAGCTTTCTTT
.	.	TRBV11-2	TRBJ2-5	CASSLEGQGKETQYF	TGTGCCAGCAGCTTAGAAGGGCAGGGCAAAGAGACCCAGTACTTC
.	TRBD1	TRBV15	TRBJ1-1	CATTGTGDLNTEAFF	TGTGCCACCACCGGGACAGGGGATTTGAACACTGAAGCTTTCTTT
.	TRBD1	TRBV3-1/TRBV3-2	TRBJ1-4	CASRGQGNEKLFF	TGTGCCAGCAGGGGACAGGGGAATGAAAAACTGTTTTTT
.	TRBD1	TRBV6-4	TRBJ1-5	CCANREPGTGAYSNQPQHF	TGCTGTGCCAACCGAGAGCCAGGGACAGGGGCCTATAGCAATCAGCCCCAGCATTTT
many	.	TRBV7-9	TRBJ1-2	CASSLVWGDGYTF	TGTGCCAGCAGCTTAGTGTGGGGAGATGGCTACACCTTC
.	TRBD2	TRBV4-1	TRBJ2-7	CASSFGLAGDEQYF	TGCGCCAGCAGCTTCGGACTAGCGGGAGACGAGCAGTACTTC
.	TRBD1	TRBV19	TRBJ1-2	CASSIGPTGSDGYTF	TGTGCCAGTAGTATAGGTCCGACAGGGAGCGATGGCTACACCTTC
.	TRBD2	TRBV19	TRBJ2-1	CASSITSGAANEQFF	TGTGCCAGTAGTATCACTAGCGGAGCCGCCAATGAGCAGTTCTTC
.	.	TRBV19	TRBJ1-6	CASTSKGGVSSPLHF	TGTGCCAGTACTTCCAAGGGAGGGGTGAGTTCACCCCTCCACTTT
once	.	TRBV19	TRBJ2-2	CASNRGQPSNTGELFF	TGTGCCAGTAATAGAGGACAACCTTCGAACACCGGGGAGCTGTTTTTT
.	TRBD2	TRBV7-2	TRBJ2-7	CASSSRPGLARYEQYF	TGTGCCAGCAGCTCCCGCCCCGGACTAGCCCGATACGAGCAGTACTTC
.	.	TRBV18	TRBJ1-2	CASSPGQSYYGYTF	TGTGCCAGCTCACCAGGACAGTCTTACTATGGCTACACCTTC
.	.	TRBV7-9	TRBJ2-1	CASKSYNEQFF	TGTGCCAGCAAGAGCTACAATGAGCAGTTCTTC
.	.	TRBV3-1/TRBV3-2	TRBJ1-1	CASSQGRVNTEAFF	TGTGCCAGCAGCCAAGGCAGGGTAAACACTGAAGCTTTCTTT
.	.	TRBV2	TRBJ2-3	CASSEAPTSVSSTDTQYF	TGTGCCAGCAGTGAAGCGCCCACTAGTGTTTCGAGCACAGATACGCAGTATTTT
.	TRBD2	TRBV6-5	TRBJ2-1	CASLAVAGSYNEQFF	TGTGCCAGCTTAGCGGTAGCGGGCTCCTACAATGAGCAGTTCTTC